The 15 T cell receptor beta chains presented below share a single source sample, sequenced in a study of T cell responses to AZD1222 COVID-19 vaccine. The table came from immunoSEQ multiplex PCR; TCRdb's copy has only in-frame clones and leaves some out. This sample has roughly 90,000 clones, with around 90% found just once. Material: peripheral blood, obtained 28 days after the second AZD1222 dose. Receptors were obtained from an adult who received the AZD1222 COVID-19 vaccine.

The chain has TRBV3-1 (or the pseudogene TRBV3-2) and TRBJ2-7; D gene ambiguous. The CDR3 totals 16 residues. Germline CDR1 and CDR2: LGHDT and YNNKEL (reference sequence). Trimming took off 1 base at V and 0 bases at J, with 13 bases between the two ends. The CDR3, as DNA: TGTGCCAGCAGCCAAGTACAGAGGTCCTACTCCTACGAGCAGTACTTC. Its translation: CASSQVQRSYSYEQYF.

This chain links TRBV7-9 with TRBJ1-5, with D possibly TRBD1 on 5 matching bases. CDR1 and CDR2 from the germline V gene are SEHNR and FQNEAQ (reference sequence). Trimming pared 2 bases from V and 7 bases from J, leaving 6 bases between. The CDR3 spans 12 residues. CDR3 bases: TGTGCCAGCAGCTTAAAGGGGCAGCCCCAGCATTTT. Encoded protein: CASSLKGQPQHF.

CDR3 bases: TGTGCCAGCAGTACTAGTTCCGGGGAGCTGTTTTTT. Its translation is CASSTSSGELFF. The J gene is TRBJ2-2, the V gene TRBV12-3 or TRBV12-4; the D gene is possibly TRBD2 (5 bases). V lost 5 bases and J lost 6, with 7 bases in between. The CDR3 covers 12 residues.

CDR3 protein: CASSAGGSEQYV. CDR3 nucleotide sequence: TGTGCCAGCAGTGCCGGGGGAAGCGAGCAGTACGTC. The chain is built from TRBV2 and TRBJ2-7, with a tentative D call TRBD2 (6 bases). Trimming cost V 4 bases and J 6 bases, with 10 bases left between them. CDR3 length: 12 amino acids. Germline assignment: CDR1 SNHLY and CDR2 FYNNEI.

The chain combines TRBV6-2 or TRBV6-3 with TRBJ1-1; 8 nucleotides align to TRBD1. Trimming removed 6 bases from V and 8 bases from J; junction bases left unmatched: 20. This CDR3 has 17 residues. Per the germline V gene, CDR1 is MNHEY and CDR2 is SVGEGT. CDR3 bases: TGTGCCAGCAGCCCGCTAGGCCGTCGGACAGGGCCCCACGAAGCTTTCTTT. Translating gives CASSPLGRRTGPHEAFF.

V gene TRBV3-1 (or the pseudogene TRBV3-2) combines with J gene TRBJ1-1; TRBD1 agrees at 10 bases. This CDR3 is 22 amino acids long. Trimming removed 1 base from V and 0 bases from J; junction bases left unmatched: 20. Germline V gene sequence: CDR1 LGHDT, CDR2 YNNKEL (reference sequence). The CDR3 sequence: CASSQAPTHKGTGVCMNTEAFF. Written as DNA, the CDR3 is TGTGCCAGCAGCCAAGCCCCAACCCACAAAGGGACAGGGGTCTGTATGAACACTGAAGCTTTCTTT.

CDR3 sequence: CASSEVTIGGGYEQYV. The CDR3 nucleotides are TGTGCCAGCAGTGAAGTGACGATCGGGGGAGGATACGAGCAGTACGTC. The J gene is TRBJ2-7, the V gene TRBV2; perhaps TRBD2 as D (6 bases). Trimming shortened V by 1 base and J by 4 bases, and 17 bases separated the two germline ends. CDR3 length: 16 residues. Germline assignment: CDR1 SNHLY and CDR2 FYNNEI.

V usage is TRBV28 and J usage is TRBJ2-5, with 8 positions matching TRBD1. The CDR3 totals 14 residues. The ends lost 3 bases at V and 4 bases at J; junction bases unmatched: 4. Per the germline V gene, CDR1 is MDHEN and CDR2 is SYDVKM. The CDR3 DNA sequence: TGTGCCAGCAGTTTCCCCGGACAGGGAGAGACCCAGTACTTC. This sequence encodes CASSFPGQGETQYF.

V usage is TRBV19 and J usage is TRBJ2-3; D ambiguous. V shed 8 bases and J shed 6 bases, with 15 bases lying between them. Looked up from germline, CDR1 is LNHDA and CDR2 is SQIVND (reference sequence). The CDR3 loop spans 13 amino acids. CDR3 nucleotide sequence: TGTGCCAGTCGCACTAACAGTGCTGATACGCAGTATTTT. The encoded protein is CASRTNSADTQYF. The full variable domain, completed using reference TRBV19 and TRBJ2-3, is DGGITQSPKYLFRKEGQNVTLSCEQNLNHDAMYWYRQDPGQGLRLIYYSQIVNDFQKGDIAEGYSVSREKKESFPLTVTSAQKNPTAFYLCASRTNSADTQYFGPGTRLTVL.

This clone has a handful of counts. V gene TRBV6-2 or TRBV6-3 combines with J gene TRBJ1-5; D possibly corresponds to TRBD1 (5 bases). V lost 4 bases, J lost 5 bases, and 12 bases lay in between. The CDR3 has 14 amino acids. Germline-derived CDR1 and CDR2 are MNHEY and SVGEGT. The CDR3 loop reads CASSWGAGDQPQHF. The CDR3 DNA is TGTGCCAGCAGTTGGGGCGCGGGCGATCAGCCCCAGCATTTT.

This clone was detected only once. The chain uses TRBV6-6 and TRBJ1-3; D is undetermined. V lost 0 bases to trimming and J lost 0 bases, with 9 bases between them. The CDR3 has 16 amino acids. The V gene's germline CDR1 is MNHNY and CDR2 SVGAGI (reference sequence). The CDR3 DNA sequence: TGTGCCAGCAGTTACTCGCCCGAATACTCTGGAAACACCATATATTTT. It encodes CASSYSPEYSGNTIYF.

The chain carries TRBV7-3 and TRBJ2-3, with a weak D call TRBD1 (6 bases). The CDR3 covers 14 residues. Germline assignment: CDR1 SGHTA and CDR2 FQGTGA. V was trimmed by 5 bases and J by 4 bases, leaving 13 bases between them. The CDR3 reads CASSTGQNADTQYF. The CDR3 DNA reads as TGTGCCAGCAGCACCGGACAGAACGCAGATACGCAGTATTTT.

This chain joins TRBV2 and TRBJ2-1; TRBD2 matches at 8 bases. With 6 bases clipped from V and 4 bases from J, the junction kept 8 bases outside the gene matches. This CDR3 has 15 amino acids. CDR1 is SNHLY and CDR2 is FYNNEI in the germline V gene. CDR3 DNA: TGTGCCAGCAGAGAGGCGGGGGGCCGATACAATGAGCAGTTCTTC. Translation gives CASREAGGRYNEQFF.

V gene TRBV10-2 combines with J gene TRBJ2-7; possibly TRBD1 or TRBD2 for D (5 bases each). The CDR3 sequence is 14 residues long. Trimming shortened V by 6 bases and J by 2 bases, and 14 bases separated the two germline ends. The germline CDR1 and CDR2 sequences are WSHSY and SAAADI. This CDR3 reads CASRDLQGPYEQYF. The CDR3, as DNA: TGCGCCAGCAGAGACCTCCAGGGACCCTACGAGCAGTACTTC.

This chain uses TRBV27 with TRBJ1-3; D call uncertain. Trimming stripped 6 bases from V and 0 bases from J, with 18 bases between. Germline V gives CDR1 MNHEY, CDR2 SMNVEV (reference sequence). The CDR3 runs 17 residues. CDR3 sequence reads: CASSLVGPITSGNTIYF. The CDR3 DNA sequence: TGTGCCAGCAGCTTGGTTGGCCCAATTACCTCTGGAAACACCATATATTTT.